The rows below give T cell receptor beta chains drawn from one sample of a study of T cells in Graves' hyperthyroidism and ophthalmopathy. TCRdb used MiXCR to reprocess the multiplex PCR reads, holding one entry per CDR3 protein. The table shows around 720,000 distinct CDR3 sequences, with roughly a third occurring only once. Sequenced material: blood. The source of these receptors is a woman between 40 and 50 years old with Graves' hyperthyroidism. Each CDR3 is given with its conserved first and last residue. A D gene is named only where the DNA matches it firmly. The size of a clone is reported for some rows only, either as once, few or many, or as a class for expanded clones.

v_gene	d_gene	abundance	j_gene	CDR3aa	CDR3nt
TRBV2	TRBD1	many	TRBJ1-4	CASSEASLTGSFAKLFF	TGTGCCAGCAGTGAAGCCTCCTTGACAGGGAGCTTTGCAAAACTGTTTTTT
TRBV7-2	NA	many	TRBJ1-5	CASSLANNQPQHF	TGTGCCAGCAGCTTAGCCAACAATCAGCCCCAGCATTTT
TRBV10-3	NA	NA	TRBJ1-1	CASSYDGRNTEAFF	TGTGCCAGCAGTTATGACGGGCGGAACACTGAAGCTTTCTTT
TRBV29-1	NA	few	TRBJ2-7	CSVGVPSSYEQYF	TGCAGCGTTGGAGTGCCGAGCTCCTACGAGCAGTACTTC
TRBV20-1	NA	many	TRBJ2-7	CSARDNGDQQYF	TGCAGTGCTAGAGATAACGGGGACCAGCAGTACTTC
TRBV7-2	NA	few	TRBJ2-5	CASSRVTTRAETQYF	TGTGCCAGCAGCAGGGTCACCACCCGAGCGGAGACCCAGTACTTC
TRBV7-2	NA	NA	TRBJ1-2	CASSYNRVGYTF	TGTGCCAGCAGCTACAACAGGGTTGGCTACACCTTC
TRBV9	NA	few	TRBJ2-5	CASSVGLGFYQETQYF	TGTGCCAGCAGCGTTGGACTTGGATTTTACCAAGAGACCCAGTACTTC
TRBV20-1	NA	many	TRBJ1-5	CSARKTGNQPQHF	TGCAGTGCTAGAAAGACGGGAAATCAGCCCCAGCATTTT
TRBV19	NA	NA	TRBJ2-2	CASSALTNENTGELFF	TGTGCCAGTAGTGCGCTCACGAATGAGAACACCGGGGAGCTGTTTTTT
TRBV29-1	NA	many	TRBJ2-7	CSVVRSGFHEQYF	TGCAGCGTTGTGCGTAGCGGATTCCACGAGCAGTACTTC
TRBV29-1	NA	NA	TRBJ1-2	CSVEIIQDSYTF	TGCAGCGTTGAAATAATTCAGGATAGCTACACCTTC
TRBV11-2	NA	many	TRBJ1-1	CASSPAMCSGAFF	TGTGCCAGCAGCCCAGCGATGTGCAGTGGAGCTTTCTTT
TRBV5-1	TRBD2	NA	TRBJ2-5	CASSDGVGGRAKETQYF	TGCGCCAGCAGCGACGGCGTTGGTGGGAGGGCCAAAGAGACCCAGTACTTC
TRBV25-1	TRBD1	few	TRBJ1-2	CASRPGQPDYGYTF	TGTGCCAGCAGGCCGGGACAGCCGGACTATGGCTACACCTTC
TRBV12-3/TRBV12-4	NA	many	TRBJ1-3	CASSNRASGVF	TGTGCCAGCAGCAACAGGGCCTCGGGGGTCTTT
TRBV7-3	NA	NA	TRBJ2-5	CASNTLHGGTQYF	TGTGCCAGCAACACCCTCCATGGTGGGACCCAGTACTTC
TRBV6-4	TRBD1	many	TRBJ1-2	CASSPGTANYGYTF	TGTGCCAGCAGCCCAGGGACAGCGAACTATGGCTACACCTTC
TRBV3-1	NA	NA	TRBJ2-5	CASSQGNRYAETQYF	TGTGCCAGCAGCCAAGGTAACCGTTATGCAGAGACCCAGTACTTC
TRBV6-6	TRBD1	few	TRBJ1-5	CASSSPTGDGQRSNQPQHF	TGTGCCAGCAGTTCCCCGACAGGGGACGGCCAACGTAGCAATCAGCCCCAGCATTTT
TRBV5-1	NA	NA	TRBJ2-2	CASSQFGAEELFF	TGCGCCAGCAGCCAATTTGGTGCCGAGGAGCTGTTTTTT
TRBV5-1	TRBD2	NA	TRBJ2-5	CASSLGDTPGGEAQYF	TGCGCCAGCAGCTTGGGAGACACGCCGGGGGGAGAGGCCCAGTACTTC
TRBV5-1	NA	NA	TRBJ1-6	CASSSTGWNNSPLHF	TGCGCCAGCAGCTCGACAGGCTGGAATAATTCACCCCTCCACTTT
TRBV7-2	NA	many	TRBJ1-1	CASSPEVGLTSTEAFF	TGTGCCAGCAGCCCAGAGGTGGGGTTAACGTCCACTGAAGCTTTCTTT
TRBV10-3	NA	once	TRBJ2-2	CAINQVFF	TGTGCCATCAATCAGGTGTTTTTT
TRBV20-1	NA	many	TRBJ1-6	CSARQVSNSPLHF	TGCAGTGCTAGACAGGTGTCTAATTCACCCCTCCACTTT
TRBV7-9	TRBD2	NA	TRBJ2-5	CASSLLAGYQETQYF	TGTGCCAGCAGTTTACTAGCGGGGTACCAAGAGACCCAGTACTTC
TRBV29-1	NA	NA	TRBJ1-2	CSVEGGGEYTF	TGCAGCGTGGAAGGGGGGGGCGAGTACACCTTC
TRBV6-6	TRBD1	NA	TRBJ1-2	CASQTGQGRSYTF	TGTGCCAGCCAAACTGGACAGGGGCGAAGCTACACCTTC
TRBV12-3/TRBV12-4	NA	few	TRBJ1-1	CASSLSGSEAFF	TGTGCCAGCAGTTTATCGGGCAGCGAAGCTTTCTTT
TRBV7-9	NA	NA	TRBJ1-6	CASSFGRRDNSPLHF	TGTGCCAGCAGCTTCGGACGGAGGGATAATTCACCCCTCCACTTT
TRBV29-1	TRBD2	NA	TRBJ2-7	CSAGGLGGGSYEQYF	TGCAGCGCTGGAGGTCTTGGCGGGGGCTCCTACGAGCAGTACTTC
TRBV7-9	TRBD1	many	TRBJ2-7	CASRRQGANEQYF	TGTGCCAGCCGAAGACAGGGGGCGAACGAGCAGTACTTC
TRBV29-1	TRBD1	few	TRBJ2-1	CSSDRVGNEQFF	TGCAGCTCCGACAGGGTAGGCAATGAGCAGTTCTTC
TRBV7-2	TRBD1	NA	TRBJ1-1	CASSQGQGREAFF	TGTGCCAGCAGCCAAGGACAGGGGCGTGAAGCTTTCTTT
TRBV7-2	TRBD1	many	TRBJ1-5	CASTMDRDQPQHF	TGTGCCAGCACCATGGACAGGGATCAGCCCCAGCATTTT
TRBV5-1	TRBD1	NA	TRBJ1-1	CASSQVSRGPNTEAFF	TGCGCCAGCAGCCAAGTATCCAGGGGGCCGAACACTGAAGCTTTCTTT
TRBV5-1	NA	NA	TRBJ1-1	CASKAGPQNTEAFF	TGCGCCAGCAAAGCGGGCCCTCAGAACACTGAAGCTTTCTTT
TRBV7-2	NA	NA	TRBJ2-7	CASSPTFQGGREQYF	TGTGCCAGCAGCCCTACTTTCCAGGGGGGCCGTGAGCAGTACTTC
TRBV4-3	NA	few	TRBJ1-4	CASSQDPVGTGVWKLFF	TGCGCCAGCAGCCAAGATCCCGTTGGGACTGGGGTATGGAAACTGTTTTTT
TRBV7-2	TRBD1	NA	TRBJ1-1	CASSPGGGPVATEAFF	TGTGCCAGCTCACCAGGGGGGGGGCCGGTAGCCACTGAAGCTTTCTTT
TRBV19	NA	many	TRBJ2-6	CASSAQNSGANVLTF	TGTGCCAGTAGTGCGCAGAACTCTGGGGCCAACGTCCTGACTTTC
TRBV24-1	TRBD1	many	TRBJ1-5	CATSDPGTGVNNQPQHF	TGTGCCACCAGTGATCCCGGGACAGGGGTGAACAATCAGCCCCAGCATTTT
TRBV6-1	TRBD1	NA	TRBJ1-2	CASSGGQGYGHTF	TGTGCCAGCAGTGGAGGACAGGGATATGGCCACACCTTC
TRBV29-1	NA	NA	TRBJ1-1	CSVEVRVANTEAFF	TGCAGCGTTGAAGTAAGGGTAGCGAACACTGAAGCTTTCTTT
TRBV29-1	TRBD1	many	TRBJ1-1	CSARAQGDTEAFF	TGCAGCGCTAGGGCCCAGGGGGACACTGAAGCTTTCTTT